This T cell receptor (beta chain) appears in the sequencing data of a study of response to subunit inactivated influenza vaccine. V was shortened by 3 bases and J by 0 bases, with 9 bases between the two germline ends. CDR3 size: 15 residues. This clonotype was seen a handful of times. TCRdb independently ran MiXCR on the RT-PCR reads; one entry per CDR3 protein. Of 160,000 or so distinct CDR3 sequences in the sample, under 13% were seen once. The sequence derives from a man aged 50 to 59 who received an inactivated influenza vaccine. The V gene is TRBV12-3 or TRBV12-4, the J gene TRBJ2-1; possibly TRBD2 for D (6 bases). The sequencing here drew on non-naive T cells sorted from PBMCs, taken 35 to 45 days after vaccination. CDR3: CASSLGTLSYNEQFF. The CDR3 DNA follows: TGTGCCAGCAGTTTGGGGACTCTCTCCTACAATGAGCAGTTCTTC.